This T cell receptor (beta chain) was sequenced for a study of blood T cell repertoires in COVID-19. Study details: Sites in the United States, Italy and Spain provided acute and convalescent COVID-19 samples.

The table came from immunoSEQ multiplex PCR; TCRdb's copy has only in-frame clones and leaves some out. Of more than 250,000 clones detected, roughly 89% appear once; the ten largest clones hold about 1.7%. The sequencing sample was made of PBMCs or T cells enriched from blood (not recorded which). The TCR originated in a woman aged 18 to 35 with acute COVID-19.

The CDR3 spells CASSLDSIPYEQYF. The CDR3 DNA follows: TGTGCCAGCAGCTTAGACAGTATTCCCTACGAGCAGTACTTC. This chain uses TRBV7-6 with TRBJ2-7; unclear D gene. Trimming took 1 base from V and 2 from J, leaving 9 bases between them. The CDR3 length is 14 residues. CDR1 SGHVS and CDR2 FNYEAQ come from the germline V gene.